This entry is about one T cell receptor beta chain. What it binds is unknown. Healthy bone marrow donors formed the donor group. The record originates from a study of cytomegalovirus exposure and HLA in healthy donors. Study at large: The study's early data release held roughly 91 million unique TCRs from HLA-typed donors. General study results and limits: In vitro assays verified that three CMV-associated chains recognized CMV antigens specifically.

Germline CDR1 is SGHAT and CDR2 is FQNNGV. J gave up 15 bases and V 1 base, and 4 bases lay outside the gene matches. This CDR3 has 12 residues. 60 Vbeta and 13 Jbeta primers were used in PCR. Clones were sequenced by immunoSEQ multiplex PCR, and TCRdb holds only the in-frame ones, with some missing. This table holds around 140,000 clones, roughly four fifths found once. The sample was PBMCs. The TCR originated in a woman aged 40 to 50 in good health and CMV-seronegative. The V call is TRBV11-2, the J call TRBJ2-1, with 9 bases that match TRBD2. The CDR3 DNA reads TGTGCCAGCAGCTTAGGCGGGACTAGCATGTTCTTC. It yields the protein CASSLGGTSMFF.